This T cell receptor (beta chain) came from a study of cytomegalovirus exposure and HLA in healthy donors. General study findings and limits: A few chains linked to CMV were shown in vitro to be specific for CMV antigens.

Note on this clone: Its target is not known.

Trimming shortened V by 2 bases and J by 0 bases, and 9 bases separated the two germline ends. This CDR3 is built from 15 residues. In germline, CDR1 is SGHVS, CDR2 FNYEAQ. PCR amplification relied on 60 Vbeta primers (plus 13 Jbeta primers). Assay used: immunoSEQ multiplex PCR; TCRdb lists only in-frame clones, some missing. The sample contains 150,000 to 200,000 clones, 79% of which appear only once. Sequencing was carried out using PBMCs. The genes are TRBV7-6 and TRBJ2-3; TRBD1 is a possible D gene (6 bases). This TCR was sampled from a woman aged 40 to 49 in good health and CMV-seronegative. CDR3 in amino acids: CASSLRQVSTDTQYF. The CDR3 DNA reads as TGTGCCAGCAGCTTACGACAGGTGAGCACAGATACGCAGTATTTT.